These 6 T cell receptor beta chains originate from one sample sequenced in a study of blood T cell repertoires in COVID-19. Measured with immunoSEQ multiplex PCR; TCRdb has only the in-frame clones, and not every one. Among a few hundred thousand clones listed, about 86% were seen once. The sequenced material came from peripheral blood. These receptor sequences come from a woman aged 45-60 years with acute or convalescent COVID-19.

The rearrangement uses TRBV9 and TRBJ2-7; maybe TRBD1 (6 bases). The CDR3 covers 14 residues. CDR1 SGDLS and CDR2 YYNGEE come from the germline V gene. The V end was cut by 4 bases, the J end by 2 bases, with 13 bases between. In DNA, the CDR3 is TGTGCCAGCAGCCCGCGACAGGTAACCTACGAGCAGTACTTC. This encodes CASSPRQVTYEQYF.

This rearrangement joins TRBV6-2 or TRBV6-3 to TRBJ2-1; possibly TRBD1 for D (5 bases). This CDR3 contains 14 residues. Germline V gives CDR1 MNHEY, CDR2 SVGEGT. Trimming took 6 bases from V and 6 from J, leaving 15 bases between them. CDR3 amino acids: CASSLDPTANEQFF. CDR3 in DNA: TGTGCCAGCAGCCTCGACCCGACAGCCAATGAGCAGTTCTTC.

The rearrangement uses TRBV10-3 and TRBJ2-6; D ambiguous. The V and J ends lost 4 bases and 0 bases respectively, with 7 bases between them. The CDR3 is 15 residues long. The germline V gene encodes CDR1 ENHRY and CDR2 SYGVKD. The CDR3 protein is CAISGGPSGANVLTF. Written as DNA, the CDR3 is TGTGCCATCAGTGGAGGTCCCTCTGGGGCCAACGTCCTGACTTTC.

V gene TRBV6-5 combines with J gene TRBJ1-3; 7 bases align to TRBD1. CDR1 MNHEY and CDR2 SVGAGI come from the germline V gene. The CDR3 is made up of 14 amino acids. V lost 6 bases, J lost 3 bases, and 5 bases stayed unmatched. The CDR3 DNA is TGTGCCAGCAGCACGGGACAGATTGGAAACACCATATATTTT. As protein: CASSTGQIGNTIYF.

The chain recombines TRBV9 with TRBJ1-1; perhaps TRBD1 as D (6 bases). CDR1 and CDR2 (germline): SGDLS, YYNGEE. The V and J ends lost 4 bases and 5 bases respectively, with 12 bases between them. This CDR3 contains 13 residues. The CDR3 loop is CASSYAGETEAFF. The CDR3 DNA reads TGTGCCAGCAGCTACGCAGGGGAAACTGAAGCTTTCTTT.

The chain carries TRBV29-1 and TRBJ1-2; D perhaps matches TRBD1 (5 bases). Looked up from germline, CDR1 is SQVTM and CDR2 is ANQGSEA. The CDR3 runs 12 residues. V shed 5 bases and J shed 1 base, with 8 bases lying between them. In DNA form, the CDR3 reads TGCAGCGTTACCAGGGTTAACTATGGCTACACCTTC. Its translation is CSVTRVNYGYTF.